This record covers a single T cell receptor (beta chain). No antigen is known for it. V lost 2 bases, J lost 4 bases, and 14 bases lay in between. Germline V lookup: CDR1 KGHSH, CDR2 LQKENI. This CDR3 has 15 amino acids. This sample was included in a study of T cells in narcolepsy. Produced via immunoSEQ multiplex PCR; TCRdb's table is partial and in-frame only. The data show about 22,000 clones, approximately 80% seen once. Whole-study results and caveats: Blood of same and different patients, but not healthy controls, reportedly held recurring autoreactive clonotypes. In some patient and control memory CD4+ samples, autoreactive clones were absent.

The sequenced sample consisted of memory (CD45RA-) CD4+ T cells from blood. This receptor was obtained from a human donor in good health. The genes are TRBV18 and TRBJ2-5; tentatively, D is TRBD1 or TRBD2 (5 bases each). CDR3: CASSPSGRPGETQYF. The CDR3 DNA reads TGTGCCAGCTCACCATCGGGACGTCCTGGAGAGACCCAGTACTTC.